The rows below give T cell receptor beta chains drawn from one sample of a study of naive and memory T cell subsets. TCRdb re-analysed the UMI-ligation and nested PCR reads in MiXCR, keeping a single row per CDR3 protein. The repertoire consists of about 90,000 distinct CDR3 sequences, with roughly 7% occurring once and the leading ten covering roughly 1.5%. What was sequenced was central memory CD4+ T cells from blood. Receptors were obtained from a human donor in good health. Both conserved end residues are part of each CDR3. A D gene is named only where the DNA matches it firmly. Clone size is given for some rows only: seen once, a few or many times, or a class if the clone is expanded.

>-|TRBJ2-1|few|TRBV24-1
CATSDSGTPGGEQFF
TGTGCCACCAGTGATTCCGGGACTCCAGGTGGTGAGCAGTTCTTC
>-|TRBJ2-4|-|TRBV14
CASSLGSPGIQYF
TGTGCCAGCAGTCTTGGGTCGCCTGGCATTCAGTACTTC
>TRBD1|TRBJ1-2|-|TRBV30
CAWSGLGQGYGYTF
TGTGCCTGGAGTGGGCTGGGACAGGGATATGGCTACACCTTC
>TRBD1|TRBJ2-3|many|TRBV11-2
CASSLAPTGGRDTQYF
TGTGCCAGCAGCTTAGCCCCGACAGGGGGCAGAGATACGCAGTATTTT
>-|TRBJ1-2|many|TRBV20-1
CSAPVPNYGYTF
TGCAGTGCTCCGGTGCCAAACTATGGCTACACCTTC
>TRBD2|TRBJ2-3|-|TRBV5-1
CASSPSGTSSTDTQYF
TGCGCCAGCAGCCCCTCCGGGACTAGCAGCACAGATACGCAGTATTTT
>-|TRBJ1-2|few|TRBV10-3
CAISGLAQGNYGYTF
TGTGCCATCAGTGGCTTGGCACAGGGAAACTATGGCTACACCTTC
>-|TRBJ1-6|many|TRBV20-1
CSAPRAGPSSYNSPLHF
TGCAGTGCCCCTCGTGCGGGACCCAGCTCCTATAATTCACCCCTCCACTTT
>-|TRBJ1-1|many|TRBV20-1
CSAGRGPPGTEAFF
TGCAGTGCTGGCCGGGGGCCGCCTGGCACTGAAGCTTTCTTT
>-|TRBJ1-2|few|TRBV5-1
CASSLDREGYTF
TGCGCCAGCAGCTTGGACAGGGAAGGCTACACCTTC
>-|TRBJ1-1|many|TRBV20-1
CSAPLGVTEAFF
TGCAGTGCGCCTCTTGGGGTAACTGAAGCTTTCTTT
>-|TRBJ2-1|many|TRBV27
CASSWTVGNEQFF
TGTGCCAGCAGTTGGACAGTGGGCAATGAGCAGTTCTTC
>-|TRBJ1-1|many|TRBV5-4
CASSFQRGTEAFF
TGTGCCAGCAGCTTTCAGCGAGGGACTGAAGCTTTCTTT
>-|TRBJ1-4|many|TRBV6-6
CASSYTDSARMGKLFF
TGTGCCAGCAGTTACACAGACAGCGCCCGCATGGGAAAACTGTTTTTT
>-|TRBJ1-1|-|TRBV6-5
CASSSLRGGKNTEAFF
TGTGCCAGCAGTTCCCTCCGAGGGGGGAAGAACACTGAAGCTTTCTTT
>-|TRBJ1-5|many|TRBV7-9
CASSLLKGYSNQPQHF
TGTGCCAGCAGCTTATTAAAGGGATATAGCAATCAGCCCCAGCATTTT
>-|TRBJ1-2|many|TRBV20-1
CSARVMAGHGYTF
TGCAGTGCTAGAGTTATGGCAGGGCATGGCTACACCTTC
>-|TRBJ1-2|-|TRBV12-3/TRBV12-4
CASSQQGNGYTF
TGTGCCAGCAGCCAACAGGGAAATGGCTACACCTTC
>-|TRBJ2-6|few|TRBV11-2
CASSLDGGVRASGANVLTF
TGTGCCAGCAGCTTAGACGGGGGTGTCAGGGCCTCTGGGGCCAACGTCCTGACTTTC
>TRBD2|TRBJ2-7|many|TRBV7-2
CASSLATSGRWVTYEQYF
TGTGCCAGCAGCTTAGCTACTAGCGGGAGATGGGTGACCTACGAGCAGTACTTC